This T cell receptor beta chain was captured in a study of graft-versus-host responses after intestinal transplantation (dated by TCRdb to the early 2020s). With regard to the full study: Multivisceral, liver-intestinal, or isolated intestinal transplants were received by the recipients. After intestinal transplantation, graft-versus-host and host-versus-graft alloreactive T cell clones were followed in the graft, circulation and bone marrow using bulk TCR-beta CDR3 sequencing. To identify alloreactive clones, pre-transplant mixed lymphocyte reaction products were sequenced and then compared with unstimulated pre-transplant donor and recipient T cells. The cohort enrolled about two dozen intestinal transplant recipients, one of whom was a retransplant, and 3 patients without pretransplant specimens were excluded. Rather than being sequenced by the commercial service, samples from a few later patients were sequenced in-house on an Illumina MiSeq and processed with MiXCR. Every recipient was given anti-thymocyte globulin induction, followed by around three years of maintenance tacrolimus and steroids. Donor T cell macrochimerism was defined as a peak of at least 4% donor T cells among recipient peripheral blood mononuclear cells.

In the first month after transplant, blood samples were collected up to 4 times, and after that at least monthly when available. The CDR3 has 15 amino acids, counting the end cysteine and phenylalanine. CDR3 DNA is the only sequence kept; it has 45 bases, read in frame from the first base. Trimming removed 4 bases from V and 0 bases from J, leaving 14 bases between the germline ends. In the germline V gene, CDR1 corresponds to SGDLS and CDR2 to YYNGEE. Of note for this clone: No cognate antigen has been identified for it. No quality values exist for individual bases; no much larger clone is one base distant.

Results the study describes overall, beyond this receptor: GvH clones were detected in recipient bone marrow, and some appeared earlier in ileal mucosa or blood, consistent with an intestinal mucosal origin. In the allografts of patients with donor T cell macrochimerism, GvH to HvG T cell clonal ratios were high. Early after transplant, peak levels of circulating GvH clones were associated with declines in HvG clones. The conclusions were limited by the relatively low number and heterogeneity of the intestinal transplant patients.

The method behind the library was the immunoSEQ multiplex PCR assay. High-throughput TCR-beta CDR3 sequencing of genomic DNA from most patients was performed by Adaptive Biotechnologies. On the study's bioinformatics: Adaptive's ImmunoSEQ software supplied the TCR sequencing data for about 18 patients, while MiXCR and VDJtools were used to process a few other patients. CDR3 nucleotide sequences shared by donor and recipient were removed because the origin of these sequences could not be assigned. To be classed as alloreactive, a clone needed at least 2-fold expansion over unstimulated cells and a minimum CFSE-low frequency of 0.002% (template counts) or 0.001% (read counts). A clone was considered mappable if detected in the sequenced pre-transplant spleen, lymph node, or MLR CFSE-low populations of the donor or recipient. Cumulative frequency of alloreactive clones was calculated as a percentage of all sequences weighted by copy number. TCRdb obtained this table from immuneACCESS and retained in-frame rearrangements with V and J assigned. These tables miss some clones; where compared with another copy, unresolved V genes account for less than half of the shortfall, and the remainder is unexplained. V and J calls and clone size are copied from that table; D and trimming were computed from the DNA. This sample holds around 25,000 clones; roughly 94% were observed only once. Together, the top ten hold approximately 0.5% of the sample.

Specimen: PBMCs, collected 156 days after intestinal transplant. The TCR originated in a human patient who received an intestinal transplant, so some T cells may come from the graft donor. The V and J genes are TRBV9 and TRBJ2-7; the D gene cannot be named for sure. The nucleotide sequence is TGTGCCAGCAGCCCCCGGCCAGACTTCTCCTACGAGCAGTACTTC. This yields the protein CASSPRPDFSYEQYF. This CDR3, with the reference TRBV9 and TRBJ2-7 proteins standing in past its ends, gives the full variable domain DSGVTQTPKHLITATGQRVTLRCSPRSGDLSVYWYQQSLDQGLQFLIQYYNGEERAKGNILERFSAQQFPDLHSELNLSSLELGDSALYFCASSPRPDFSYEQYFGPGTRLTVT.